A single sample gave rise to the 27 T cell receptor beta chains below, sequenced in a study of T cell responses to AZD1222 COVID-19 vaccine. TCRdb keeps only in-frame clones here, not all; method: immunoSEQ multiplex PCR. The data hold 130,000 to 150,000 clones, with over 75% observed a single time. The starting material was peripheral blood, obtained 28 days after the second dose of the MenACWY control vaccine. The receptor source for this set is an adult who received the MenACWY meningococcal vaccine as a control.

This chain links TRBV13 with TRBJ1-3; D is unresolved. V was cut by 5 bases and J by 0 bases, with 14 bases left in between. There are 16 residues in the CDR3. Germline CDR1 PRHDT, CDR2 FYEKMQ (reference sequence). This CDR3 reads CASSLYRRGSGNTIYF. The CDR3 DNA reads as TGTGCCAGCAGCCTCTACCGGCGCGGCTCTGGAAACACCATATATTTT.

The chain employs TRBV5-1 and TRBJ1-5; D gene ambiguous. The CDR3 length is 15 residues. Germline CDR1 SGHRS, CDR2 YFSETQ. V lost 0 bases and J 1 base, leaving 8 bases between the germline ends. The CDR3 DNA follows: TGCGCCAGCAGCTTGGTCGGCCTCAGCAATCAGCCCCAGCATTTT. It translates to CASSLVGLSNQPQHF.

This clone was recorded only once. V usage is TRBV6-6 and J usage is TRBJ2-1; 7 bases fit TRBD2. In germline, CDR1 is MNHNY, CDR2 SVGAGI (reference sequence). Trimming removed 4 bases from V and 0 bases from J; junction bases left unmatched: 6. There are 16 residues in the CDR3. In DNA, the CDR3 is TGTGCCAGCAGTTCGAACCTAGCGGTCTCCTACAATGAGCAGTTCTTC. This gives the protein CASSSNLAVSYNEQFF.

V gene TRBV5-1 combines with J gene TRBJ2-3; 8 bases are shared with TRBD2. Germline CDR1 is SGHRS and CDR2 is YFSETQ. CDR3 size: 16 residues. Losses at the gene ends were 4 bases for V and 4 bases for J; bases not matched to a gene: 11. In nucleotides, the CDR3 is TGCGCCAGCAGCCCAGCCAGGAGCGGGAGCCCAGATACGCAGTATTTT. Translated: CASSPARSGSPDTQYF. Full variable domain (outside the CDR3, taken from reference TRBV5-1 and TRBJ2-3): KAGVTQTPRYLIKTRGQQVTLSCSPISGHRSVSWYQQTPGQGLQFLFEYFSETQRNKGNFPGRFSGRQFSNSRSEMNVSTLELGDSALYLCASSPARSGSPDTQYFGPGTRLTVL.

This clone was seen a single time. The CDR3 loop is CASSLVGGKSNTEAFF. Written as DNA, the CDR3 is TGTGCCAGCAGCTTAGTCGGGGGGAAGTCAAACACTGAAGCTTTCTTT. The V gene is TRBV7-8, the J gene TRBJ1-1; weak D call: TRBD1 (5 bases). With 1 base removed from V and 2 bases from J, the gap between germline ends came to 14 bases. Germline values: CDR1 SGHVS, CDR2 FQNEAQ. CDR3 length: 16 amino acids.

The J gene is TRBJ2-1, the V gene TRBV11-2; D remains unclear. The germline V gene encodes CDR1 SGHAT and CDR2 FQNNGV. V lost 5 bases and J lost 8, with 25 bases in between. This CDR3 spans 17 amino acids. The CDR3 nucleotides read TGTGCCAGCAGCCCGACCCTAGGTGGCCCCAAGAGCGATGAGCAGTTCTTC. Its translation: CASSPTLGGPKSDEQFF.

V is TRBV7-2 and J is TRBJ1-1; the match to TRBD1 covers 7 bases. Losses at the gene ends were 6 bases for V and 3 bases for J; bases not matched to a gene: 4. CDR1 is SGHTA and CDR2 is FQGNSA in the germline V gene. This CDR3 has 13 residues. Here the CDR3 DNA reads TGTGCCAGCAGGAAAACAGGGGACACTGAAGCTTTCTTT. Protein: CASRKTGDTEAFF. The full variable domain, in which reference TRBV7-2 and TRBJ1-1 provide the parts outside the CDR3, is GAGVSQSPSNKVTEKGKDVELRCDPISGHTALYWYRQSLGQGLEFLIYFQGNSAPDKSGLPSDRFSAERTGGSVSTLTIQRTQQEDSAVYLCASRKTGDTEAFFGQGTRLTVV.

The chain uses TRBV15 and TRBJ1-5, with 11 bases matching TRBD1. The CDR3 loop spans 16 amino acids. CDR1 and CDR2 (germline): LNHNV, YYDKDF (reference sequence). Trimming cost V 3 bases and J 6 bases; bases outside gene matches: 7. CDR3 in amino acids: CATSRGTGGVGQPQHF. The DNA of the CDR3 is TGTGCCACCAGCAGGGGGACAGGGGGAGTAGGTCAGCCCCAGCATTTT.

This clone occurred many times. V and J are TRBV18 and TRBJ2-7, with no clear D. V lost 0 bases, J lost 3 bases, and 9 bases lay in between. This CDR3 contains 14 residues. In germline, CDR1 is KGHSH, CDR2 LQKENI. CDR3 sequence: CASSPPGFSYEQYF. The CDR3 DNA sequence: TGTGCCAGCTCACCACCGGGGTTCAGCTACGAGCAGTACTTC.

The gene calls are TRBV6-2 or TRBV6-3 and TRBJ1-1, with D possibly matching TRBD1 (6 bases). Trimming shortened V by 1 base and J by 5 bases, and 8 bases separated the two germline ends. This CDR3 region has 13 residues. Germline CDR1 MNHEY, CDR2 SVGEGT. CDR3 amino acids: CASSYWQGTEAFF. The CDR3 DNA sequence: TGTGCCAGCAGTTACTGGCAGGGGACTGAAGCTTTCTTT.

The chain couples TRBV19 to TRBJ1-2; perhaps TRBD1 as D (6 bases). This CDR3 is 12 amino acids long. Germline V lookup: CDR1 LNHDA, CDR2 SQIVND (reference sequence). V gave up 4 bases and J gave up 7 bases, with 10 bases separating them. The CDR3 reads CASSRRGFGYTF. The CDR3 DNA is TGTGCCAGTAGTAGAAGGGGGTTTGGCTACACCTTC.

The chain uses TRBV5-1 and TRBJ2-5; D may correspond to TRBD1 or TRBD2 (5 bases each). V lost 6 bases to trimming and J lost 4 bases, with 19 bases between them. CDR3 length equals 15 residues. Germline CDR1 reads SGHRS; CDR2 reads YFSETQ. Here the CDR3 reads CASMLRGLSRETQYF. In DNA, the CDR3 is TGCGCCAGCATGTTGAGGGGTTTAAGCCGAGAGACCCAGTACTTC.

The chain has TRBV28 and TRBJ1-1; 7 positions agree with TRBD1. The CDR3 length is 14 residues. CDR1 MDHEN and CDR2 SYDVKM come from the germline V gene. J lost 3 bases, V lost 7 bases, and 8 bases had no gene match. The DNA of the CDR3 is TGTGCCAGCACCCTGACAGGGAGGTACACTGAAGCTTTCTTT. It yields the protein CASTLTGRYTEAFF.

The chain uses TRBV20-1 and TRBJ1-3, with D perhaps TRBD1 (6 bases). Trimming took off 3 bases at V and 4 bases at J, with 7 bases between the two ends. CDR3 length: 12 residues. CDR1 is DFQATT and CDR2 is SNEGSKA in the germline V gene (reference sequence). This chain's CDR3 is CSASGQGNTIYF. The CDR3 DNA sequence: TGCAGTGCTAGTGGACAGGGAAACACCATATATTTT.

This chain uses TRBV6-2 or TRBV6-3 with TRBJ2-7; TRBD2 matches at 9 bases. The CDR3 has 15 residues. The germline gives CDR1 MNHEY, CDR2 SVGEGT. V trimming: 0 bases; J trimming: 2 bases; junction bases outside the gene matches: 2. The CDR3 bases are TGTGCCAGCAGTTACTCTAGCGGGAGAACCTACGAGCAGTACTTC. As protein: CASSYSSGRTYEQYF.

This clone was detected only once. The rearrangement uses TRBV6-2 or TRBV6-3 and TRBJ2-2; D uncertain. Trimming removed 2 bases from V and 7 bases from J, with 11 bases in between. This CDR3 contains 14 residues. CDR1 is MNHEY and CDR2 is SVGEGT in the germline V gene. The CDR3 nucleotides read TGTGCCAGCAGTTACATCGGCAATGACGGGGAGCTGTTTTTT. Translated: CASSYIGNDGELFF.

This clone appeared a single time. The chain has TRBV2 and TRBJ2-7; no definite D call. The CDR3 has 14 residues. The V and J ends lost 3 bases and 0 bases respectively, with 9 bases between them. Germline V gene data show CDR1 as SNHLY and CDR2 as FYNNEI. In DNA, the CDR3 is TGTGCCAGCAGTGACCGGGCCTTCTCCTACGAGCAGTACTTC. Its translation is CASSDRAFSYEQYF.

This chain uses TRBV5-1 with TRBJ1-2; D is ambiguous. Deletions cut 0 bases from V and 8 bases from J, with 8 bases between. The CDR3 loop spans 12 amino acids. The V gene's germline CDR1 is SGHRS and CDR2 YFSETQ. DNA for the CDR3: TGCGCCAGCAGCTTGGATGCGAACGGCTACACCTTC. It translates to CASSLDANGYTF.

This chain links TRBV19 with TRBJ1-4, with TRBD1 as a possible D gene (5 bases). With 3 bases removed from V and 7 bases from J, the gap between germline ends came to 12 bases. Germline V lookup: CDR1 LNHDA, CDR2 SQIVND (reference sequence). The length of the CDR3 is 14 residues. The CDR3 loop reads CASSMQGGTEKLFF. CDR3 DNA: TGTGCCAGTAGTATGCAAGGAGGGACTGAAAAACTGTTTTTT.

CDR3 sequence reads: CSVEGQGGSADTQYF. The CDR3 bases are TGCAGCGTTGAGGGACAGGGAGGAAGCGCAGATACGCAGTATTTT. The chain combines TRBV29-1 with TRBJ2-3; TRBD1 agrees at 9 bases. Germline values: CDR1 SQVTM, CDR2 ANQGSEA. This CDR3 has 15 amino acids. With 3 bases clipped from V and 4 bases from J, the junction kept 8 bases outside the gene matches.

The chain recombines TRBV7-2 with TRBJ2-5; perhaps TRBD2 as D (5 bases). Germline V gene lookup returns CDR1 SGHTA and CDR2 FQGNSA. The CDR3 covers 13 residues. Trimming stripped 2 bases from V and 5 bases from J, with 9 bases between. CDR3 bases: TGTGCCAGCAGCTTATCGGGATACGAGACCCAGTACTTC. Its protein is CASSLSGYETQYF. Based on the CDR3 plus reference TRBV7-2 and TRBJ2-5, the full variable domain is GAGVSQSPSNKVTEKGKDVELRCDPISGHTALYWYRQSLGQGLEFLIYFQGNSAPDKSGLPSDRFSAERTGGSVSTLTIQRTQQEDSAVYLCASSLSGYETQYFGPGTRLLVL.

The chain recombines TRBV5-1 with TRBJ2-1; maybe TRBD2 (6 bases). Germline CDR1 and CDR2: SGHRS and YFSETQ. CDR3 length: 16 amino acids. With 4 bases removed from V and 2 bases from J, the gap between germline ends came to 16 bases. CDR3 sequence: CASSPTTSQPYNEQFF. In DNA, the CDR3 is TGCGCCAGCAGCCCGACTACTAGCCAACCCTACAATGAGCAGTTCTTC.

This rearrangement joins TRBV27 to TRBJ2-3; 11 bases match TRBD2. Germline V CDR1 and CDR2: MNHEY, SMNVEV (reference sequence). This CDR3 spans 17 amino acids. Unmatched junction bases numbered 10, after V lost 6 bases and J lost 2 bases. CDR3 residues: CASSSLGTSGNTDTQYF. DNA for the CDR3: TGTGCCAGCAGCTCCTTAGGGACTAGCGGAAACACAGATACGCAGTATTTT.

The gene calls are TRBV7-2 and TRBJ1-2; D is uncertain. CDR1 SGHTA and CDR2 FQGNSA come from the germline V gene. The V and J ends lost 4 bases and 0 bases respectively, with 12 bases between them. The CDR3 has 15 residues. This chain's CDR3 is CASSSSWAANYGYTF. CDR3 DNA sequence: TGTGCCAGCAGCTCCTCCTGGGCAGCTAACTATGGCTACACCTTC.

V is TRBV7-9 and J is TRBJ1-2, with 8 bases that match TRBD1. V shed 0 bases and J 8 bases; nucleotides not matched to a gene: 5. This CDR3 is built from 14 residues. Germline V lookup: CDR1 SEHNR, CDR2 FQNEAQ (reference sequence). The CDR3 spells CASSLAGQGGGYTF. CDR3 DNA sequence: TGTGCCAGCAGCTTAGCAGGACAGGGAGGCGGCTACACCTTC.

The V and J genes are TRBV6-2 or TRBV6-3 and TRBJ1-1, with D perhaps TRBD1 (5 bases). Deletions cut 5 bases from V and 4 bases from J, with 17 bases between. Germline V gene sequence: CDR1 MNHEY, CDR2 SVGEGT. This CDR3 is built from 15 residues. CDR3 nucleotide sequence: TGTGCCAGCAGTACCCGACCGCCAAGGGGCACTGAAGCTTTCTTT. It codes for CASSTRPPRGTEAFF.

This chain links TRBV7-2 with TRBJ1-1; TRBD1 is a possible D gene (5 bases). The CDR3 is made up of 18 amino acids. CDR1 is SGHTA and CDR2 is FQGNSA in the germline V gene. Trimming took 0 bases from V and 1 from J, leaving 18 bases between them. In DNA, the CDR3 is TGTGCCAGCAGCTTAGCGCTACGGGGGAGGCTAGGGAACACTGAAGCTTTCTTT. Translated: CASSLALRGRLGNTEAFF.